This T cell receptor beta chain was sequenced for a study of Graves' ophthalmopathy and Graves' hyperthyroidism. Among the hyperthyroidism patients, all were newly diagnosed, aged 18 to 65, with under 2 months' duration. Germline CDR1 is SGHDT and CDR2 is YYEEEE. The CDR3 has 16 amino acids. Trimming removed 0 bases at V and 2 bases at J, with 13 bases between. Investigators amplified TCR beta CDR3 regions from RNA transcripts. RT-PCR was first run with HTBI primers, then multiplex PCR in a second round. Each CDR3 protein gets one entry after TCRdb re-called the multiplex PCR reads with MiXCR. The data hold roughly 1.1 million distinct CDR3 sequences, with about 38% observed a single time.

The TCR sequence derives from an adult man with Graves' hyperthyroidism. The rearrangement joins TRBV5-6 to TRBJ2-3; tentative D call: TRBD2 (6 bases). Sequencing was performed on peripheral blood or thyroid tissue (not recorded which). CDR3: CASSLEEGRSTDTQYF. As DNA, the CDR3 is TGTGCCAGCAGCTTGGAGGAGGGGCGGTCCACAGATACGCAGTATTTT.